This T cell receptor beta chain was obtained from a study of Graves' ophthalmopathy and Graves' hyperthyroidism. This CDR3 spans 14 amino acids. The germline V and J ends were trimmed by 4 bases and 1 base, with 10 bases remaining between them. CDR1 and CDR2 (germline): SEHNR, FQNEAQ (reference sequence). Many counts were recorded for this clonotype. Using RNA transcripts, the TCR beta CDR3 regions were amplified. RT-PCR was first run with HTBI primers, then multiplex PCR in a second round. TCRdb used MiXCR to reprocess the multiplex PCR reads, holding one entry per CDR3 protein. Among 360,000 or so distinct CDR3 sequences listed, approximately 20% were seen once.

Sequencing was done on a sample of peripheral blood. The V call is TRBV7-9, the J call TRBJ1-2; possibly TRBD1 for D (5 bases). The TCR was taken from a woman younger than 35 with Graves' ophthalmopathy. CDR3 nucleotide sequence: TGTGCCAGCAGCTCCGGGGCCCTTAACTATGGCTACACCTTC. Its translation: CASSSGALNYGYTF.